This T cell receptor beta chain was captured in a study of T-cell memory formation after mild COVID-19. Across the study: Clustering of TCRs was largely donor specific.

There are a few counts of this clonotype. Its antigen remains unidentified. Using constant-segment primers, 5'RACE produced TCR alpha and TCR beta cDNA libraries carrying sample barcodes and UMIs. TCRdb re-analysed the 5' RACE reads in MiXCR, keeping a single row per CDR3 protein. The sample contains fewer than 400,000 distinct CDR3 sequences, over 10% of which appear only once. The CDR3 extends over 14 amino acids. V gave up 3 bases and J gave up 5 bases, with 10 bases separating them. Findings of the study overall: Pre-infection memory contained some responding clones, which suggested that cross-reactive memory had joined.

The sample taken for sequencing was PBMCs or a T cell subset sorted from them (not recorded which). This receptor was taken from a man aged 18-30 years who had mild COVID-19 (a few samples of this study predate the infection). Cell type and time point are not known. The chain employs TRBV12-3 or TRBV12-4 and TRBJ2-2, with TRBD1 as a possible D gene (6 bases). The CDR3 sequence: CASSLDRKTGELFF. The CDR3 bases are TGTGCCAGCAGTTTGGACAGAAAAACCGGGGAGCTGTTTTTT.